This TCR beta chain was captured in a study of blood T cell repertoires in COVID-19. Method: immunoSEQ multiplex PCR; TCRdb's copy keeps in-frame clones and lacks some. The profile shows 150,000 or so clones, around 82% of them singletons. The sequence was collected from a woman aged 40 to 50 with COVID-19, enrolled during active disease. Source material: peripheral blood.

CDR3: CASSRISYSYEQYF. DNA of the CDR3: TGTGCCAGCAGCCGTATATCCTACTCCTACGAGCAGTACTTC. The chain combines TRBV3-1 (or the pseudogene TRBV3-2) with TRBJ2-7; no reliable D call. The germline gives CDR1 LGHDT, CDR2 YNNKEL (reference sequence). This CDR3 comprises 14 residues. The germline V and J ends were trimmed by 4 bases and 0 bases, with 10 bases remaining between them.